The 18 T cell receptor beta chains in this list originate from one sample, sequenced in a study of CD8 T cells in ankylosing spondylitis. TCRdb analysed the 5' RACE reads with MiXCR anew, one entry per CDR3 protein. In the table there are about 240,000 distinct CDR3 sequences, 7.5% to 9% of which are singletons. Sequenced: blood, either unsorted or a sorted T cell fraction (not recorded which). The receptors were sampled from a male donor with ankylosing spondylitis or in good health (not recorded which).

This clonotype showed up many times. The rearrangement joins TRBV29-1 to TRBJ2-3; possibly TRBD1 for D (6 bases). V was cut by 4 bases and J by 0 bases, with 8 bases left in between. The CDR3 spans 13 residues. From germline, CDR1 is SQVTM and CDR2 ANQGSEA. The CDR3 loop is CSVATGSTDTQYF. Written as DNA, the CDR3 is TGCAGCGTTGCCACAGGGAGCACAGATACGCAGTATTTT.

In its sample, this clonotype was seen a few times. This chain uses TRBV7-2 with TRBJ2-5, with a tentative D call TRBD2 (6 bases). The CDR3 is 13 amino acids. CDR1 and CDR2 (germline): SGHTA, FQGNSA. V lost 7 bases to trimming and J lost 1 base, with 10 bases between them. Here the CDR3 reads CASTSRGQETQYF. DNA for the CDR3: TGTGCCAGCACCTCGCGGGGCCAAGAGACCCAGTACTTC.

This clonotype was picked up many times. The J gene is TRBJ1-1, the V gene TRBV30, with D perhaps matching TRBD1 (5 bases). V lost 1 base and J lost 10, with 13 bases in between. Looked up from germline, CDR1 is GTSNPN and CDR2 is SVGIG (reference sequence). The length of the CDR3 is 12 residues. The CDR3 DNA follows: TGTGCCTGGAGTGGGGGGGTCGGGGGAGCTTTCTTT. Translated: CAWSGGVGGAFF.

Points on this clonotype: A much larger clone lies one base from this, so it may be a read error. The rearrangement uses TRBV20-1 and TRBJ1-3, with unresolved D. This CDR3 has 11 amino acids. The germline gives CDR1 DFQATT, CDR2 SNEGSKA (reference sequence). CDR3 coding DNA: TGCAGTGCTAGAGGGGGAAACACCATGTATTTT. Its translation is CSARGGNTMYF.

This clonotype occurred many times. The chain is built from TRBV27 and TRBJ1-2; 8 bases agree with TRBD1. Unmatched junction bases numbered 5, after V lost 7 bases and J lost 7 bases. This CDR3 contains 12 residues. Looked up from germline, CDR1 is MNHEY and CDR2 is SMNVEV (reference sequence). DNA for the CDR3: TGTGCCAGCACCACAGGGGGATCTGGCTACACCTTC. This codes for CASTTGGSGYTF.

At least ten counts were recorded for this clonotype. This chain connects TRBV5-1 to TRBJ2-5; D is perhaps TRBD1 (6 bases). V shed 4 bases and J shed 3 bases, with 10 bases lying between them. The germline gives CDR1 SGHRS, CDR2 YFSETQ. There are 13 residues in the CDR3. CDR3 nucleotide sequence: TGCGCCAGCAGCAACCGACAGGAAGAGACCCAGTACTTC. It yields the protein CASSNRQEETQYF.

The table lists this clonotype with many counts. This rearrangement joins TRBV4-1 to TRBJ1-5; the D gene is possibly TRBD1 (6 bases). The V and J ends lost 4 bases and 1 base respectively, with 14 bases between them. Germline CDR1 is MGHRA and CDR2 is YSYEKL. The CDR3 is 16 residues long. CDR3 protein: CASSLTGKGSNQPQHF. CDR3 sequence (DNA): TGCGCCAGCAGCCTAACAGGGAAAGGGAGCAATCAGCCCCAGCATTTT.

In this sample, this clonotype turned up many times. V usage is TRBV20-1 and J usage is TRBJ1-2; D is unresolved. The CDR3 covers 11 residues. Germline CDR1 DFQATT, CDR2 SNEGSKA (reference sequence). The ends were cut back, 7 bases at V and 2 bases at J, with 8 bases in the middle. CDR3 in amino acids: CSGMENYGYTF. For the CDR3, the DNA is TGCAGTGGAATGGAGAACTATGGCTACACCTTC.

This clonotype was seen ten or more times. The V and J genes are TRBV6-2 or TRBV6-3 and TRBJ2-1, with D unclear. V lost 5 bases and J 9 bases, leaving 14 bases between the germline ends. Per the germline V gene, CDR1 is MNHEY and CDR2 is SVGEGT. The CDR3 spans 13 residues. The CDR3 reads CASSRPPIGEQFF. The DNA of the CDR3 is TGTGCCAGCAGTCGGCCGCCCATCGGTGAGCAGTTCTTC.

This clonotype appeared many times. This chain joins TRBV28 and TRBJ2-7; 8 positions match TRBD1. The CDR3 extends over 17 amino acids. Looked up from germline, CDR1 is MDHEN and CDR2 is SYDVKM. V trimming: 1 base; J trimming: 7 bases; junction bases outside the gene matches: 15. The CDR3, as DNA: TGTGCCAGCAGTTTATACATCCGGGACAGGCGGTATAGGGAGCAGTACTTC. Translating gives CASSLYIRDRRYREQYF.

The rearrangement links TRBV24-1 to TRBJ2-3; 7 positions match TRBD2. Per germline, CDR1 KGHDR and CDR2 SFDVKD. The CDR3 totals 15 residues. After removal of 7 bases from V and 2 bases from J, the junction contained 8 bases not matched to a gene. The CDR3 sequence: CATRGGDFDTDTQYF. The CDR3 nucleotides read TGTGCCACCAGGGGGGGGGACTTCGACACAGATACGCAGTATTTT.

The genes are TRBV5-1 and TRBJ1-2, with D perhaps TRBD1 (5 bases). Germline V gene sequence: CDR1 SGHRS, CDR2 YFSETQ. The CDR3 spans 15 residues. Trimming took 2 bases from V and 4 from J, leaving 15 bases between them. CDR3 sequence: CASSLQARMTYGYTF. The CDR3 bases are TGCGCCAGCAGCTTACAGGCCCGAATGACCTATGGCTACACCTTC.

The V call is TRBV7-9, the J call TRBJ2-1, with TRBD2 identical over 11 bases. Trimming took 5 bases from V and 8 from J; bases not matched to a gene: 14. This CDR3 spans 17 amino acids. Germline assignment: CDR1 SEHNR and CDR2 FQNEAQ (reference sequence). The CDR3 DNA reads TGTGCCAGCAGCCCCCGAGGTAGCGGGGGGGGTTTGGATGAGCAGTTCTTC. Translation gives CASSPRGSGGGLDEQFF.

This sequence joins TRBV29-1 and TRBJ2-1; TRBD1 is a possible D gene (5 bases). V was pared by 4 bases and J by 0 bases, with 13 bases between. Germline CDR1 and CDR2: SQVTM and ANQGSEA. The CDR3 length is 15 residues. The CDR3: CSVVLWGSSYNEQFF. CDR3 nucleotide sequence: TGCAGCGTTGTTCTGTGGGGCAGCTCCTACAATGAGCAGTTCTTC.

CDR3 in amino acids: CASSTGTQPEAFF. The CDR3 region has the DNA TGCGCCAGCAGCACCGGGACCCAGCCTGAAGCTTTCTTT. The genes are TRBV5-1 and TRBJ1-1, with a tentative D call TRBD1 (5 bases). The CDR3 contains 13 residues. The germline V gene encodes CDR1 SGHRS and CDR2 YFSETQ. The V gene lost 4 bases and the J gene lost 6 bases, with 13 bases spanning the gap.

There are many counts of this clonotype. This CDR3 reads CASSSQGWKGDTEAFF. DNA for the CDR3: TGTGCCAGCAGCTCACAGGGTTGGAAGGGTGACACTGAAGCTTTCTTT. The chain combines TRBV5-4 with TRBJ1-1; a weak D match, TRBD1 (6 bases). V was shortened by 3 bases and J by 3 bases, with 18 bases between the two germline ends. The CDR3 length is 16 residues. Germline CDR1 is SGHNT and CDR2 is YYREEE (reference sequence).

V usage is TRBV5-5 and J usage is TRBJ2-7, with 7 bases that match TRBD1. Germline V gene sequence: CDR1 SGHKS, CDR2 YYEKEE (reference sequence). J lost 1 base, V lost 4 bases, and 2 bases had no gene match. CDR3 size: 13 residues. The CDR3 protein is CASSDRESYEQYF. Written as DNA, the CDR3 is TGTGCCAGCAGCGACAGGGAATCCTACGAGCAGTACTTC.

The chain uses TRBV20-1 and TRBJ2-5; D possibly corresponds to TRBD1 (6 bases). Germline V gives CDR1 DFQATT, CDR2 SNEGSKA (reference sequence). Deletions cut 6 bases from V and 2 bases from J, with 19 bases between. CDR3 length: 15 residues. The CDR3 is CSARHGGHLQETQYF. CDR3 sequence (DNA): TGCAGTGCCCGCCATGGGGGACACCTACAAGAGACCCAGTACTTC.